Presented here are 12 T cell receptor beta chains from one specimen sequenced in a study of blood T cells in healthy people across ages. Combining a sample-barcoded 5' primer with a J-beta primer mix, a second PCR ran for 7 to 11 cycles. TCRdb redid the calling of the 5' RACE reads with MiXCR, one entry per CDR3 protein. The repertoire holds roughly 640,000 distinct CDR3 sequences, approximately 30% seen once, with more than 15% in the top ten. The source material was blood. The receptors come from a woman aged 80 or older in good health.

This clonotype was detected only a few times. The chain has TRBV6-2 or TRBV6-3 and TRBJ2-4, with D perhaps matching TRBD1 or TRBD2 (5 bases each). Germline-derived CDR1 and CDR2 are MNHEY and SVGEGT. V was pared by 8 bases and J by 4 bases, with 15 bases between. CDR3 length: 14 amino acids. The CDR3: CASDDGAGKNIQYF. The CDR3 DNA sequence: TGTGCCAGCGACGACGGGGCAGGGAAAAACATTCAGTACTTC.

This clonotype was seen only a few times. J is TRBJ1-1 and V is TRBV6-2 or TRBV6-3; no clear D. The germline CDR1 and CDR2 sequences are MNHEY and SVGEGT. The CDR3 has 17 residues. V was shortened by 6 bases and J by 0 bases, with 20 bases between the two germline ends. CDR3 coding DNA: TGTGCCAGCAGACCCCCTCCGACGGTCTTCATGAACACTGAAGCTTTCTTT. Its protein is CASRPPPTVFMNTEAFF.

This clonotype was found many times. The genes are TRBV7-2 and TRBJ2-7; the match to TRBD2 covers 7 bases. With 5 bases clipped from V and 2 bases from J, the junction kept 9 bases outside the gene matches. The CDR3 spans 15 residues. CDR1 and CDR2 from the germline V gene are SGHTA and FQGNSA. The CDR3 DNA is TGTGCCAGCAGCCCGAGCAGCGGGGTAGCCTACGAGCAGTACTTC. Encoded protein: CASSPSSGVAYEQYF.

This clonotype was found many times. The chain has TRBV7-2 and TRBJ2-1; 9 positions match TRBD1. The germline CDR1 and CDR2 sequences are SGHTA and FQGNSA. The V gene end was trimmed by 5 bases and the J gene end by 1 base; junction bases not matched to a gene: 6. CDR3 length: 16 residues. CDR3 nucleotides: TGTGCCAGCAGCGAAACCGGGACAGGGTCCTACAATGAGCAGTTCTTC. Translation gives CASSETGTGSYNEQFF.

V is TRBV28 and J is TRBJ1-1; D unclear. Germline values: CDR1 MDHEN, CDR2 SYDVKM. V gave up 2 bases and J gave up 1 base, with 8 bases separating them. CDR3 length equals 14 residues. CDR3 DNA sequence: TGTGCCAGCAGTTTAGTCCCCAGGAACACTGAAGCTTTCTTT. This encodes CASSLVPRNTEAFF.

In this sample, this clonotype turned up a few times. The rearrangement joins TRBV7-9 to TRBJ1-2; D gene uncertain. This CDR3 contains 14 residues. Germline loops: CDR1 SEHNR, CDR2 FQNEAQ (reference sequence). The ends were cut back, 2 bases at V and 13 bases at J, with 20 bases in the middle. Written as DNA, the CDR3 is TGTGCCAGCAGCTTATACCGGGCCGGCTGGCATCCCACCTTC. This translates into CASSLYRAGWHPTF.

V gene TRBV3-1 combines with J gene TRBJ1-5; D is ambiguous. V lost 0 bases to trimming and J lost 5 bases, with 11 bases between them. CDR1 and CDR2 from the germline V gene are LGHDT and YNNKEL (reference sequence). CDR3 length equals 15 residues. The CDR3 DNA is TGTGCCAGCAGCCAAGATACAAACCCCCATCAGCCCCAGCATTTT. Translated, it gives CASSQDTNPHQPQHF.

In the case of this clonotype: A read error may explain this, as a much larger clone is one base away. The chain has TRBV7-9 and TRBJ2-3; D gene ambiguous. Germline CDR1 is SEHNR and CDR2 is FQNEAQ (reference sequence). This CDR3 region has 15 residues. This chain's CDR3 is CACSLGQPNTDTQYF. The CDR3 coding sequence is TGTGCCTGCAGCTTAGGGCAGCCCAACACAGATACGCAGTATTTT.

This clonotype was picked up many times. As DNA, the CDR3 is TGTGCCAGCAGTTCCCCCCGGAGGGGGCGTCAGCCCCAGCATTTT. Its protein is CASSSPRRGRQPQHF. The chain links TRBV6-2 or TRBV6-3 to TRBJ1-5; 7 bases align to TRBD1. V lost 4 bases to trimming and J lost 6 bases; unmatched junction nucleotides: 9. The CDR3 contains 15 residues. The germline CDR1 and CDR2 sequences are MNHEY and SVGEGT.

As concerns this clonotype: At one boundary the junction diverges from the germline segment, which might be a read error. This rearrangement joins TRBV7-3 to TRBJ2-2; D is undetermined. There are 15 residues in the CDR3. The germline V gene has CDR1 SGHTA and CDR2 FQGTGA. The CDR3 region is CASSLNPVNTGELFF. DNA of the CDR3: TGTGCCAGCAGTTTAAACCCGGTGAACACCGGGGAGCTGTTTTTT.

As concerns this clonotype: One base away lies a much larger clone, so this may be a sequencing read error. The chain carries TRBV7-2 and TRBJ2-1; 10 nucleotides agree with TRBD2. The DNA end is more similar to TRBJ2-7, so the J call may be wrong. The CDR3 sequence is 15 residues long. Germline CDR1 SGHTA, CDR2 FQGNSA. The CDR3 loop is CASSFVSGGPNEQYF. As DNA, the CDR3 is TGTGCCAGCAGCTTCGTTAGCGGGGGGCCCAATGAGCAGTACTTC.

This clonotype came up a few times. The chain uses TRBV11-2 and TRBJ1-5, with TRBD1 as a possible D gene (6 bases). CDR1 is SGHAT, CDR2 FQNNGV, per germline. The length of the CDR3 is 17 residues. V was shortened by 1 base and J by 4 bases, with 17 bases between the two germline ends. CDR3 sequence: CASSLGRGALSNQPQHF. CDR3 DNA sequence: TGTGCCAGCAGCTTAGGACGGGGGGCATTAAGTAATCAGCCCCAGCATTTT.